A selection of T cell receptor beta chains follows, all from one sample in a study of T cells in lung cancer brain metastases. The protocol was immunoSEQ multiplex PCR, while the TCRdb copy is restricted to in-frame clones and leaves out a portion. The repertoire holds 5,000 to 6,500 clones, with about nine tenths as singletons. Sequencing was performed on tumor tissue from the primary lung tumor. The receptors here all came from a man in his 70s with non-small cell lung cancer. Each CDR3 is given without its conserved first and last residue. Fields, in order: J gene, V gene, CDR3 protein.

TRBJ2-5	TRBV2	ASTRIQETQY
TRBJ2-1	TRBV19	ASSRLQGVHYNEQF
TRBJ1-3	TRBV5-4	ASSPGQFGNTIY
TRBJ1-1	TRBV6-1	ASSGESWGGQAF
TRBJ1-2	TRBV19	ASSYRGHGYT
TRBJ2-2	TRBV6-4	ASSKEAGLLTGELF
TRBJ2-1	TRBV11-1	ASSARGSFSYNEQF
TRBJ2-7	TRBV10-3	AISDPNGQGAYEQY
TRBJ2-3	TRBV19	ASRRTSGSMGGTDTQY
TRBJ2-7	TRBV11-2	ASSRGASGAAYEQY
TRBJ2-4	TRBV19	ASSMGRGLEKNIQY
TRBJ1-2	TRBV6-1	ASSEVTGGGYT
TRBJ1-2	TRBV14	ASSQDLESGYT
TRBJ2-3	TRBV10-3	AISQGIADTQY
TRBJ1-5	TRBV7-8	ASSLEGQGDSQPQH
TRBJ2-7	TRBV25-1	ASSSTRPSYEQY
TRBJ2-1	TRBV6-5	ASSPGTPNEQF